This T cell receptor beta chain was sequenced during a study of response to subunit inactivated influenza vaccine. Overall study findings and caveats: Each seasonal influenza vaccination, the authors suggested, recruits few new T cells.

TCRdb fed the RT-PCR reads into MiXCR, producing one record per CDR3 protein. In the table there are 590,000 or so distinct CDR3 sequences, roughly 15% of which are singletons. V shed 4 bases and J shed 3 bases, with 13 bases lying between them. The CDR3 contains 15 residues. Germline-derived CDR1 and CDR2 are SGHKS and YYEKEE (reference sequence). There are many counts of this clonotype. Its target is unknown. The origin of this receptor is a man aged 45 to 65 who received an inactivated influenza vaccine. This sample comprised PBMCs from blood, obtained less than 15 days before vaccination. The chain combines TRBV5-5 with TRBJ2-2; D not certain. The CDR3 sequence is CASSLQYTDTGELFF. DNA for the CDR3: TGTGCCAGCAGCCTACAGTACACCGACACCGGGGAGCTGTTTTTT.